The clone carrying this T cell receptor beta chain was seen a handful of times. The antigen is not known. Within the sample, other DNA sequences also encode this same CDR3. The sample belongs to a study of cytomegalovirus exposure and HLA in healthy donors. General observations from the study: Later on, an analysis tied about 17,000 TCR beta sequences to HLA alleles at 0.05 false discovery rate. The investigators catalogued 150 to 200 TCR beta chains as cytomegalovirus-associated.

Researchers ran the PCR with 60 Vbeta and 13 Jbeta primers. The method was immunoSEQ multiplex PCR; TCRdb's version includes in-frame clones alone and lacks a portion of them. The repertoire includes about 96,000 clones, 60% to 80% of them detected once, and 2.5% to 3.5% sits in the top ten. This TCR came from a man in his sixties in good health and CMV-seronegative. Material for sequencing was PBMCs.

Here the CDR3 DNA reads TGTGCCACCAGCAGAGGGACAGGGGGTTACTCCTACGAGCAGTACTTC. The encoded protein is CATSRGTGGYSYEQYF. J is TRBJ2-7 and V is TRBV15, with 10 bases identical to TRBD1. The CDR3 extends over 16 amino acids. J was trimmed by 0 bases and V by 1 base; bases with no gene match: 3. Germline V CDR1 and CDR2: LNHNV, YYDKDF (reference sequence). The whole variable domain, filled in from reference TRBV15 and TRBJ2-7, reads DAMVIQNPRYQVTQFGKPVTLSCSQTLNHNVMYWYQQKSSQAPKLLFHYYDKDFNNEADTPDNFQSRRPNTSFCFLDIRSPGLGDTAMYLCATSRGTGGYSYEQYFGPGTRLTVT.